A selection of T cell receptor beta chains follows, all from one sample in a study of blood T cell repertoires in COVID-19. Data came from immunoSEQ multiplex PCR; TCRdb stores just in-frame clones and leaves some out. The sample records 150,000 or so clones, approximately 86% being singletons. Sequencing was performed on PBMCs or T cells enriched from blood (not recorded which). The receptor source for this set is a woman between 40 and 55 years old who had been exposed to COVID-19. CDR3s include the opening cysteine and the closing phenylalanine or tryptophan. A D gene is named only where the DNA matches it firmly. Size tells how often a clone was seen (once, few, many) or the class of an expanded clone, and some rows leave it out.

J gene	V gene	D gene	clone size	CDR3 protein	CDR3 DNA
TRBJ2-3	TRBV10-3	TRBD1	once	CAISELAGTASTDTQYF	TGTGCCATCAGTGAGTTAGCCGGGACAGCTAGCACAGATACGCAGTATTTT
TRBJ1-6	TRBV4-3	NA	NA	CASSQDRRQSNSPLHF	TGCGCCAGCAGCCAAGATAGGAGACAGTCGAATTCACCCCTCCACTTT
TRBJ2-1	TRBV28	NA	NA	CASSFDRVNEQFF	TGTGCCAGCAGTTTTGATCGGGTGAATGAGCAGTTCTTC
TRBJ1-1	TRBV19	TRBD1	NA	CAGGTGGFNTEAFF	TGTGCCGGGGGGACAGGGGGCTTTAACACTGAAGCTTTCTTT
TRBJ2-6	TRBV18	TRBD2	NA	CASSLLLAGDSSGANVLTF	TGTGCCAGCTCCCTGTTACTAGCGGGGGATTCCTCTGGGGCCAACGTCCTGACTTTC
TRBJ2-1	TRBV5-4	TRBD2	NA	CANGLAGGNEQFF	TGTGCAAATGGACTAGCGGGGGGTAATGAGCAGTTCTTC
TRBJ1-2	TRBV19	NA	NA	CASSSRPGSNYGYTF	TGTGCCAGTAGTTCCCGGCCAGGGTCTAACTATGGCTACACCTTC
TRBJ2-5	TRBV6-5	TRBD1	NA	CASSLRQGAGETQYF	TGTGCCAGCAGTTTACGACAGGGTGCGGGAGAGACCCAGTACTTC
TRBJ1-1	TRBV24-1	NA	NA	CATSDFDRVKTEAFF	TGTGCCACCAGTGATTTTGACAGAGTGAAAACTGAAGCTTTCTTT
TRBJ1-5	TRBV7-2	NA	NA	CASSRGGSVEPQHF	TGTGCCAGCAGCCGCGGGGGGTCCGTAGAGCCCCAGCATTTT
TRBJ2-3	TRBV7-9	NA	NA	CASSLARAVHTDTQYF	TGTGCCAGCAGCTTAGCGCGGGCAGTTCACACAGATACGCAGTATTTT
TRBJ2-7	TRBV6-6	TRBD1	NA	CAARDRGNWQYF	TGTGCCGCCCGGGACAGGGGTAATTGGCAGTACTTC
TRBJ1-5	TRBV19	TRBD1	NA	CASSPRQGLGEPQHF	TGTGCCAGTAGTCCTCGACAGGGCCTGGGGGAGCCCCAGCATTTT
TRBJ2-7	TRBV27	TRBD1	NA	CASSSPDRVYEQYF	TGTGCCAGCAGTTCCCCGGACAGGGTCTACGAGCAGTACTTC
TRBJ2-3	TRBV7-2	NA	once	CASSLSERGTDTQYF	TGTGCCAGCAGCTTAAGCGAGCGGGGCACAGATACGCAGTATTTT
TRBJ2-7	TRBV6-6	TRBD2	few	CASSPATSGIWEQYF	TGTGCCAGCAGCCCCGCGACTAGCGGGATCTGGGAGCAGTACTTC
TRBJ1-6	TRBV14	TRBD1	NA	CASSQGQGGNSPLHF	TGTGCCAGCAGCCAGGGGCAGGGGGGCAATTCACCCCTCCACTTT
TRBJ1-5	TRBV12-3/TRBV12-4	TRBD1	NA	CASSVDRVQPQHF	TGTGCCAGCAGTGTGGACAGGGTTCAGCCCCAGCATTTT
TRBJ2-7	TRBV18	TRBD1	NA	CASSLHRGPTYEQYF	TGTGCCAGCTCACTCCACAGGGGACCAACCTACGAGCAGTACTTC
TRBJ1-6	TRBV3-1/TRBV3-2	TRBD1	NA	CASSQNRGPDNSPLHF	TGTGCCAGCAGCCAAAACAGGGGTCCGGATAATTCACCCCTCCACTTT
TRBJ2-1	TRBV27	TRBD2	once	CASRGGTSGNEQFF	TGTGCCAGCAGGGGCGGGACTAGCGGGAATGAGCAGTTCTTC
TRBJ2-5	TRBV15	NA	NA	CATSRGQGWMETQYF	TGTGCCACCAGCAGAGGGCAGGGGTGGATGGAGACCCAGTACTTC
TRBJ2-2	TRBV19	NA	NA	CASSITAGTGELFF	TGTGCCAGTAGTATAACCGCGGGGACCGGGGAGCTGTTTTTT
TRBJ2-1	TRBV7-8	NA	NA	CASSPLWVAEDNEQFF	TGTGCCAGCAGCCCCTTATGGGTAGCGGAAGACAATGAGCAGTTCTTC
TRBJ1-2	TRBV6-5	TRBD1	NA	CASTSTGSYGYTF	TGTGCCAGCACCTCGACAGGGAGCTATGGCTACACCTTC
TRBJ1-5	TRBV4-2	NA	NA	CASSQDLAITNQPQHF	TGTGCCAGCAGCCAAGATTTAGCAATAACTAATCAGCCCCAGCATTTT
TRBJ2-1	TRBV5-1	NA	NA	CASSLVERSSYNEQFF	TGCGCCAGCAGCTTGGTTGAGCGGAGCTCCTACAATGAGCAGTTCTTC
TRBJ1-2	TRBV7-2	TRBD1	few	CASSLVGDRGLLFGYTF	TGTGCCAGCAGCTTAGTTGGGGACAGGGGGCTTCTTTTTGGCTACACCTTC
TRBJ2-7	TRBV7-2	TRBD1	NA	CASSPGQGNYEQYF	TGTGCCAGCAGCCCGGGACAGGGGAACTACGAGCAGTACTTC
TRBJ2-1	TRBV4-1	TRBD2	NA	CASSQVTSGVYEQFF	TGCGCCAGCAGCCAAGTTACTAGCGGGGTCTATGAGCAGTTCTTC
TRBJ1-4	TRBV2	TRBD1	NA	CASRDRGTNEKLFF	TGTGCCAGCAGAGACAGGGGTACTAATGAAAAACTGTTTTTT
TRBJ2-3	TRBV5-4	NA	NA	CASSLREIGTDTQYF	TGTGCCAGCAGCTTGCGGGAGATTGGAACAGATACGCAGTATTTT
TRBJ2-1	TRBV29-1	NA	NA	CSVGPTGSSYNEQFF	TGCAGCGTTGGACCCACAGGGAGCTCCTACAATGAGCAGTTCTTC
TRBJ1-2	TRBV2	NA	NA	CASSYAGGAADTF	TGTGCCAGCTCCTATGCCGGGGGGGCTGCGGACACCTTC
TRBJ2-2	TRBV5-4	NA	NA	CASTLPTGELFF	TGTGCCAGCACCCTACCCACCGGGGAGCTGTTTTTT
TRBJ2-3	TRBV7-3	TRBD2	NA	CASSSQGGGLDTQYF	TGTGCCAGCAGCTCCCAGGGCGGGGGTTTAGATACGCAGTATTTT
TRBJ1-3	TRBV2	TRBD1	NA	CASRGTASGNTIYF	TGTGCCAGCAGGGGGACAGCCTCTGGAAACACCATATATTTT
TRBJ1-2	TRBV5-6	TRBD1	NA	CASSLSGQGAVYGYTF	TGTGCCAGCAGCTTGTCCGGACAGGGGGCCGTCTATGGCTACACCTTC
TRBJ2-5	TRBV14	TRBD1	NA	CASSQDRRTGKRETQYF	TGTGCCAGCAGCCAAGATCGGCGGACAGGGAAGAGAGAGACCCAGTACTTC
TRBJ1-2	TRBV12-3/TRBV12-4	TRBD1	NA	CASSRGQIYGYTF	TGTGCCAGCAGTCGGGGACAGATCTATGGCTACACCTTC
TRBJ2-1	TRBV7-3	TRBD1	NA	CASSPGTERFF	TGTGCCAGCAGCCCGGGGACAGAACGGTTCTTC
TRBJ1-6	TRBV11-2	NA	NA	CASSLSEDNSPLHF	TGTGCCAGCAGCTTATCAGAAGATAATTCACCCCTCCACTTT
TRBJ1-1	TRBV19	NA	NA	CASILGGGNTEAFF	TGTGCCAGTATATTAGGGGGTGGAAACACTGAAGCTTTCTTT
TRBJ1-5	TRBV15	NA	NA	CATSRDLEGSQPQHF	TGTGCCACCAGCAGAGATCTAGAGGGAAGTCAGCCCCAGCATTTT
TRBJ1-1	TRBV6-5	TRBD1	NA	CASSRPGGNTEAFF	TGTGCCAGCAGCAGGCCAGGGGGGAACACTGAAGCTTTCTTT
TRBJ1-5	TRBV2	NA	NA	CASSPPGYSNQPQHF	TGTGCCAGCAGCCCACCGGGGTATAGCAATCAGCCCCAGCATTTT
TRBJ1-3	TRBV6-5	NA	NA	CASRLQGPAGNTIYF	TGTGCCAGCAGACTACAGGGTCCGGCTGGAAACACCATATATTTT
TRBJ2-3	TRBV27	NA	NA	CASSRDITDTQYF	TGTGCCAGCAGCCGGGACATAACAGATACGCAGTATTTT
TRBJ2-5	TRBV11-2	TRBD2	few	CASRGLAGKETQYF	TGTGCCAGCAGGGGACTAGCGGGAAAGGAGACCCAGTACTTC
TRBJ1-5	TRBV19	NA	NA	CASKQQNPSNQPQHF	TGTGCCAGTAAACAACAGAACCCTAGCAATCAGCCCCAGCATTTT
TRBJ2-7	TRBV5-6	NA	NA	CASSRSYEQYF	TGTGCCAGCAGCCGCTCCTACGAGCAGTACTTC
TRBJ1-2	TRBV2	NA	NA	CASSPTDVLNYGYTF	TGTGCCAGCAGTCCTACAGACGTGCTAAACTATGGCTACACCTTC
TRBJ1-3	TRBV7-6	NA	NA	CASSVQGVDAGNTIYF	TGTGCCAGCAGCGTACAGGGTGTGGACGCTGGAAACACCATATATTTT
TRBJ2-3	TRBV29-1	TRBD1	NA	CSARTGTSTDTQYF	TGCAGCGCCCGGACAGGGACTAGCACAGATACGCAGTATTTT